A single sample is the source of the 3 T cell receptor beta chains below, sequenced in a study of Ad26.COV2.S vaccination and SARS-CoV-2 variants. The repertoire was sequenced with immunoSEQ multiplex PCR; TCRdb's copy has only in-frame clones and lacks some. This table holds 440,000 or so clones, 80% to 90% found once. Indicated treatment: some 20 received Ad26.COV2.S at low or high dose, single or two shots; about five received placebo; per-sample allocation not given. The samples were gathered on day 63 after the first injection of vaccine or placebo. The sample in question was peripheral blood, obtained in a trial of Ad26.COV2.S vaccine versus placebo. Receptors originate from a person aged 18-60 years who received the Ad26.COV2.S COVID-19 vaccine or a placebo.

The J gene is TRBJ2-3, the V gene TRBV7-6; possible D gene TRBD2, 6 bases. The CDR3 length is 14 residues. V was trimmed by 1 base and J by 5 bases, leaving 10 bases between them. The germline CDR1 and CDR2 sequences are SGHVS and FNYEAQ. The CDR3 loop is CASSLDPGVDTQYF. In nucleotides, the CDR3 is TGTGCCAGCAGCTTAGATCCGGGGGTAGATACGCAGTATTTT.

J is TRBJ2-7 and V is TRBV5-3; weak D call: TRBD2 (6 bases). Being an ORF, TRBV5-3 has a function that is uncertain. The CDR3 runs 15 residues. Deletions cut 3 bases from V and 2 bases from J, with 15 bases between. The CDR3 loop is CARSYPGLRPYEQYF. DNA of the CDR3: TGTGCCAGAAGCTACCCGGGACTCCGACCCTACGAGCAGTACTTC.

The chain employs TRBV5-1 and TRBJ2-5; TRBD1 matches at 8 bases. J was trimmed by 5 bases and V by 4 bases; bases with no gene match: 10. The CDR3 has 15 amino acids. Germline values: CDR1 SGHRS, CDR2 YFSETQ. DNA of the CDR3: TGCGCCAGCAGCCGCTCCTGGAGGACAGGGGAGACCCAGTACTTC. Residues: CASSRSWRTGETQYF.